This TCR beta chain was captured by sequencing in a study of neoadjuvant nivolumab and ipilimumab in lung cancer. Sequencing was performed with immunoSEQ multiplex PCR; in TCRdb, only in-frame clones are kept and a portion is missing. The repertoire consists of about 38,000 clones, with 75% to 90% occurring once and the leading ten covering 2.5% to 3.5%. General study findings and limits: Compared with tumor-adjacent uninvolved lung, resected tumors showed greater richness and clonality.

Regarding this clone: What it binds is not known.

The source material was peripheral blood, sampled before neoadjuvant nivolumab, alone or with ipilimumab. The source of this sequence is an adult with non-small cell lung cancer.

CDR3 residues: CASSLGLAGLYEQYF. The CDR3 nucleotides read TGTGCCAGCAGCTTAGGACTAGCGGGACTCTACGAGCAGTACTTC. The gene calls are TRBV7-4 and TRBJ2-7, with 11 nucleotides matching TRBD2. CDR1 SGHVT and CDR2 SQSDAQ come from the germline V gene. The CDR3 contains 15 residues. The V gene end was trimmed by 1 base and the J gene end by 3 bases; junction bases not matched to a gene: 2.